This TCR beta chain was profiled in a study of T cells after yellow fever vaccination. Study as a whole: Each low-cell-number fraction was prepared by means of SMART-Seq v4 Ultra Low Input. Points from the study as a whole: One caveat is that FACS-sorted repertoires could contain abundant clonotypes contaminating from the bulk population. Weaker, the secondary response peaked sooner, at day 5 versus 15.

As concerns this clonotype: What it binds is not known.

They built TCR cDNA with 5'RACE template switching, a step that put in a universal primer site and UMIs. TCRdb called the 5' RACE reads again in MiXCR, with one record for every CDR3 protein. The table records some 350,000 distinct CDR3 sequences, under 5% of them present only once. The length of the CDR3 is 16 residues. Trimming removed 1 base at V and 3 bases at J, with 16 bases between. Germline V gene lookup returns CDR1 MGHRA and CDR2 YSYEKL. The J gene is TRBJ2-7, the V gene TRBV4-1; the D gene is possibly TRBD1 (5 bases). The specimen was PBMCs, collected 5 days after the yellow fever booster vaccination. This TCR was recovered from a man aged 18 to 30 who received the YFV17D yellow fever vaccine. CDR3 loop: CASSQGASGLSYEQYF. The CDR3 coding sequence is TGCGCCAGCAGCCAAGGGGCTTCAGGGTTAAGCTACGAGCAGTACTTC.